These T cell receptor beta chains were read from a single sample in a study of T cells after yellow fever vaccination. One entry per CDR3 protein results from TCRdb running MiXCR on the 5' RACE reads. The table includes some 260,000 distinct CDR3 sequences, over 4.5% detected once. Sequencing used CD4+ T cells sorted from PBMCs, obtained on the day of the yellow fever booster vaccination. Receptor source: a young man who received the YFV17D yellow fever vaccine. Both conserved end residues are part of each CDR3. Fields, in order: clone size, J gene, CDR3 length, D gene, V gene, CDR3 DNA, CDR3 protein. A D gene is named only where the DNA matches it firmly. Rows give clone size only sometimes, using once, few, many, or a class for an expanded clone.

many	TRBJ2-1	14	.	TRBV12-3/TRBV12-4	TGTGCCAGCAGTTTATGGCAAGGATACAATGAGCAGTTCTTC	CASSLWQGYNEQFF
many	TRBJ2-6	18	TRBD1	TRBV6-5	TGTGCCAGCAGCCCCACCGGACAGGGCTCATCTGGGGCCAACGTCCTGACTTTC	CASSPTGQGSSGANVLTF
.	TRBJ2-5	15	TRBD1	TRBV28	TGTGCCAGCAGTTCCTCCGGGACAGGGACAGAGACCCAGTACTTC	CASSSSGTGTETQYF
.	TRBJ2-5	13	TRBD2	TRBV7-2	TGTGCCAGCAGACCGGGGGGGCTCGAGACCCAGTACTTC	CASRPGGLETQYF
.	TRBJ1-3	11	.	TRBV6-5	TGTGCCAGCAGTTATGAAAACACCATATATTTT	CASSYENTIYF
few	TRBJ2-3	18	TRBD1	TRBV28	TGTGCCAGCAGTTTACCCCGAGGGACAGGCGTAAGCACAGATACGCAGTATTTT	CASSLPRGTGVSTDTQYF
many	TRBJ1-2	14	TRBD1	TRBV4-3	TGCGCCAGCAGCCCGGTGTACAGGGGGAACGGCTACACCTTC	CASSPVYRGNGYTF
.	TRBJ1-1	14	.	TRBV5-1	TGCGCCAGCAGCGAACAGGGCTCGAACACTGAAGCTTTCTTT	CASSEQGSNTEAFF
.	TRBJ2-1	15	TRBD2	TRBV12-3/TRBV12-4	TGTGCCAGCAGTTATGCGGGGGGTTCGTACAATGAGCAGTTCTTC	CASSYAGGSYNEQFF
many	TRBJ2-5	13	.	TRBV12-3/TRBV12-4	TGTGCCAGCAGCCCCCGAGCATCCGGGACCCAGTACTTC	CASSPRASGTQYF
many	TRBJ2-6	17	.	TRBV5-1	TGCGCCAGCAGCTTGGCCAGCAGACTCTCTGGGGCCAACGTCCTGACTTTC	CASSLASRLSGANVLTF
few	TRBJ2-7	15	.	TRBV20-1	TGCAGTGCTAATGGGGGAACAGGCGTCTCCTACGAGCAGTACTTC	CSANGGTGVSYEQYF
few	TRBJ2-5	16	.	TRBV5-1	TGCGCCAGCAGCTTGAATAGAGGCCGGCCAAAGGAGACCCAGTACTTC	CASSLNRGRPKETQYF
many	TRBJ1-2	13	.	TRBV10-3	TGTGCCATCAGTGAGCAGCAGTTCTATGGCTACACCTTC	CAISEQQFYGYTF
many	TRBJ2-3	15	.	TRBV14	TGTGCCAGCAGCCAAGACTGGGGGGGCGCAGATACGCAGTATTTT	CASSQDWGGADTQYF
.	TRBJ2-3	13	.	TRBV20-1	TGCAGTGCTATAGGGGGTTACACAGATACGCAGTATTTT	CSAIGGYTDTQYF
.	TRBJ2-2	14	TRBD1	TRBV7-8	TGTGCCAGCAGGAAACAGGGGGCGTACGGGGAGCTGTTTTTT	CASRKQGAYGELFF
medium-sized	TRBJ2-4	17	.	TRBV5-1	TGCGCCAGCAGCTTGGCTTTTGAGAAGGCAGCCAAAAACATTCAGTACTTC	CASSLAFEKAAKNIQYF
few	TRBJ2-1	14	.	TRBV15	TGTGCCACCAGCAGAGGTCCGGGGGCCAATGAGCAGTTCTTC	CATSRGPGANEQFF
many	TRBJ1-1	15	.	TRBV6-5	TGTGCCAGCAAGGGGACGAGGGATCTTTCCACTGAAGCTTTCTTT	CASKGTRDLSTEAFF
few	TRBJ2-5	12	.	TRBV18	TGTGCCAGCTCACCACGCCAAGAGACCCAGTACTTC	CASSPRQETQYF
many	TRBJ2-5	15	.	TRBV12-3/TRBV12-4	TGTGCCAGCAGCGCTCGGGGGACCCACCAAGAGACCCAGTACTTC	CASSARGTHQETQYF
few	TRBJ1-5	16	TRBD1	TRBV7-9	TGTGCCAGCAGCCCGGGACAGGGGTTCGGCAATCAGCCCCAGCATTTT	CASSPGQGFGNQPQHF
many	TRBJ1-2	13	TRBD1	TRBV4-3	TGCGCCAGCAGCCAACTGACAGGGGACGGCTACACCTTC	CASSQLTGDGYTF
many	TRBJ1-6	15	.	TRBV5-1	TGCGCCAGCAGCCAACGACAGAGCGAAAATTCACCCCTCCACTTT	CASSQRQSENSPLHF
few	TRBJ1-5	13	.	TRBV12-3/TRBV12-4	TGTGCCAGCAGTTTTGGTGGCACTCAGCCCCAGCATTTT	CASSFGGTQPQHF
.	TRBJ2-4	16	TRBD1	TRBV5-1	TGCGCCAGCAGCCCGGGACAGGACTTAGCCAAAAACATTCAGTACTTC	CASSPGQDLAKNIQYF